This T cell receptor beta chain was sequenced during a study of CD8 T cells in ankylosing spondylitis. Germline loops: CDR1 SGDLS, CDR2 YYNGEE. CDR3 size: 15 residues. Trimming removed 0 bases from V and 6 bases from J; junction bases left unmatched: 8. TCRdb re-derived calls from the 5' RACE reads in MiXCR, one entry per CDR3 protein. The sample shows 35,000 to 50,000 distinct CDR3 sequences, around 3.8% of them seen only once. Ten or more counts support this clonotype. What was sequenced was blood, either unsorted or a sorted T cell fraction (not recorded which). This rearrangement joins TRBV9 to TRBJ1-1; 7 bases are shared with TRBD1. This sequence originates from a female donor with ankylosing spondylitis or in good health (not recorded which). CDR3 DNA sequence: TGTGCCAGCAGCGTAGAGGGGGCAAGGGGGTCTGAAGCTTTCTTT. The encoded protein is CASSVEGARGSEAFF. The full variable domain, completed using reference TRBV9 and TRBJ1-1, is DSGVTQTPKHLITATGQRVTLRCSPRSGDLSVYWYQQSLDQGLQFLIQYYNGEERAKGNILERFSAQQFPDLHSELNLSSLELGDSALYFCASSVEGARGSEAFFGQGTRLTVV.